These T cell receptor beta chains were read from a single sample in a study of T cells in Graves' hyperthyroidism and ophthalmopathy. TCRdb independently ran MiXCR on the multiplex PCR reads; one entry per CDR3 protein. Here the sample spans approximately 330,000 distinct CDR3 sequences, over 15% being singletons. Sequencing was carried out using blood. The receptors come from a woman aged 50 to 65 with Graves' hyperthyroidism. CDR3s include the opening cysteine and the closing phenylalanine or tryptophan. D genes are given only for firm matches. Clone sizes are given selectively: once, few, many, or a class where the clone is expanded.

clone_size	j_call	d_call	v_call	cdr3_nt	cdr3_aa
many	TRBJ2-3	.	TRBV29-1	TGCAGCGTTGGCCCGGACTACACAGATACGCAGTATTTT	CSVGPDYTDTQYF
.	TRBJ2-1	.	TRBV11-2	TGTGCCAGCAGCTTAGGAGCTATCGGAAGGTACAATGAGCAGTTCTTC	CASSLGAIGRYNEQFF
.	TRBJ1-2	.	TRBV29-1	TGCAGCGTCGCTAAAAGCAGCTATGGCTACACCTTC	CSVAKSSYGYTF
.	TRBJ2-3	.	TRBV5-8	TGTGCCAGCAGCTCCGGCGAGGGGGGGGGCACAGATACGCAGTATTTT	CASSSGEGGGTDTQYF
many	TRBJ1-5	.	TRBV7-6	TGTGCCAGCAGCCTGGACAGCGGCAATCAGCCCCAGCATTTT	CASSLDSGNQPQHF
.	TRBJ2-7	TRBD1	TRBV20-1	TGCAGTGCTAGAGCCGGGACAGGGGGTCCCTACGAGCAGTACTTC	CSARAGTGGPYEQYF
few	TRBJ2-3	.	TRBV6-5	TGTGCCAGCAGTTACTTCGGCTCGGGATCGAAAGATACGCAGTATTTT	CASSYFGSGSKDTQYF
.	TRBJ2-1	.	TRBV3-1	TGTGCCAGCAGTCCGAGGCCCGGGGGCTCCTACGATGAGCAGTTCTTC	CASSPRPGGSYDEQFF
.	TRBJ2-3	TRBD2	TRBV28	TGTGCCAGCAGTTTATACTCGACTAGCAGGCTTACAGATACGCAGTATTTT	CASSLYSTSRLTDTQYF
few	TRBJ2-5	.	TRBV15	TGTGCCACCAGCAGAGATGAGCCCCAGTACTTC	CATSRDEPQYF
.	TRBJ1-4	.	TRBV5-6	TGTGCCAGCAGCTTGCGAGGGCCTGGTGAAAAACTGTTTTTT	CASSLRGPGEKLFF
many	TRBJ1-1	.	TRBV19	TGTGCCAGCAGCATCTCTGTGAACACTGAAGCTTTCTTT	CASSISVNTEAFF
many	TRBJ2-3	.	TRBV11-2	TGTGCCAGCAGCTTAGATCTTGGGGGGCTCTCTAGCACAGATACGCAGTATTTT	CASSLDLGGLSSTDTQYF
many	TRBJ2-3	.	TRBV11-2	TGTGCCAGCAGCTTAGGACACCACGGAGATACGCAGTATTTT	CASSLGHHGDTQYF
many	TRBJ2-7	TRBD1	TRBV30	TGTGCCTGGAGTGTCCAGGGGGAAGAGCAGTACTTC	CAWSVQGEEQYF
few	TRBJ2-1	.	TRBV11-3	TGTGCCAGCAGCTTAGGGGCCCAGAAGAATGAGCAGTTCTTC	CASSLGAQKNEQFF
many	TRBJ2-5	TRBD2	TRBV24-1	TGTGCCACCAGTGAGGGAGCTAGCGGGGGGGCCCAAGAGACCCAGTACTTC	CATSEGASGGAQETQYF
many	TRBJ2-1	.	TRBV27	TGTGCCAGCAGTATATGGAGGTACAATGAGCAGTTCTTC	CASSIWRYNEQFF
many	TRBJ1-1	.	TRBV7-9	TGTGCCAGCATCCCCGGAGGGGCGGGGATGAACACTGAAGCTTTCTTT	CASIPGGAGMNTEAFF
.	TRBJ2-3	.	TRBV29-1	TGCAGCGTTGAAGGTGCTGCCGCTAGCACAGATACGCAGTATTTT	CSVEGAAASTDTQYF
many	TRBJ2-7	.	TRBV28	TGTGCCAGCAGTTTATACCCTCCCGTGTTGGGGGGGCTGACCCCTAAGAGGACCTACGAGCAGTACTTC	CASSLYPPVLGGLTPKRTYEQYF
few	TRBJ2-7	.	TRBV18	TGTGCCAGCTCACCGCCCTCCCTCTCGGACGAGCAGTACTTC	CASSPPSLSDEQYF
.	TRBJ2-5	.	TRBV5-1	TGCGCCAGCAGGGGGGTCAGCCAAAAAGAGACCCAGTACTTC	CASRGVSQKETQYF
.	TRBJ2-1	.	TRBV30	TGTGCCTGGAGTGTAGTTTTAAATGAGCAGTTCTTC	CAWSVVLNEQFF
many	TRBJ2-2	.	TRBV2	TGTGCCAGCAGACCACAGGGAACCGGGGAGCTGTTTTTT	CASRPQGTGELFF
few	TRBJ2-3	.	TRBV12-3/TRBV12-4	TGTGCCAGCAGTCCCTTTTCCGGGGGCACAGATACGCAGTATTTT	CASSPFSGGTDTQYF
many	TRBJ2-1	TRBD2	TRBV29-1	TGCCGGGGGGGGAGCTCCTACAATGAGCAGTTCTTC	CRGGSSYNEQFF
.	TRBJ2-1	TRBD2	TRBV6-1	TGTGCCAGCAGCTATGAAAGGACTAGCGGTTACAATGAGCAGTTCTTC	CASSYERTSGYNEQFF
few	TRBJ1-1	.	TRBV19	TGTGCCAGTAGTATAGGTCAGGGGAACACTGAAGCTTTCTTT	CASSIGQGNTEAFF
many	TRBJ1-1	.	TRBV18	TGTGCCAGCTCACCACCTTATCACACTGAAGCTTTCTTT	CASSPPYHTEAFF
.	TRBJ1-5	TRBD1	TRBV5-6	TGTGCCAGCAGCACCGGGACAGGGGTGAATCAGCCCCAGCATTTT	CASSTGTGVNQPQHF
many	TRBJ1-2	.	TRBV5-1	TGCGCCAGCAGCTTGGGGACAAGCAACTATGGCTACACCTTC	CASSLGTSNYGYTF
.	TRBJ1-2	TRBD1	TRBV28	TGTGCCACCCACGCCGGGACAGCAAACTATGGCTACACCTTC	CATHAGTANYGYTF
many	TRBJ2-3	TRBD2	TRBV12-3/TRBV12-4	TGTGCCAGCAGATGGACTAGCGGTAGCACAGATACGCAGTATTTT	CASRWTSGSTDTQYF
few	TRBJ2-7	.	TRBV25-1	TGTGCCAGCAGTGAAACTCTACAGAGCTACGAGCAGTACTTC	CASSETLQSYEQYF
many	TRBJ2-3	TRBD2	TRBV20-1	TGCAGTGCTAGATTACAGGGGACTAGCAAGGATACGCAGTATTTT	CSARLQGTSKDTQYF
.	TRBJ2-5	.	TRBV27	TGTGCCAGCAGTCCACCGACAGCCCCGTACCAAGAGACCCAGTACTTC	CASSPPTAPYQETQYF
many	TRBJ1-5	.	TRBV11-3	TGTGCCAGCAGCGCCAGGTCGTGGGAGGTAGCTGGGGAGAATCAGCCCCAGCATTTT	CASSARSWEVAGENQPQHF
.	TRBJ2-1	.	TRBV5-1	TGCGCCAGCAGCCACCTTCGGGGCTCCTACAATGAGCAGTTCTTC	CASSHLRGSYNEQFF
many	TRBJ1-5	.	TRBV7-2	TGTGCCAGCGGATATAATCTCAATCAGCCCCAGCATTTT	CASGYNLNQPQHF
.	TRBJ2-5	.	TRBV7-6	TGTGCCAGCAGCTTCAGCGAAAGGGTCCAGTACTTC	CASSFSERVQYF
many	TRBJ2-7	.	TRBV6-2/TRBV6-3	TGTGCCAGCTCAACGATCGTTTTGGGGAGTTACGAGCAGTACTTC	CASSTIVLGSYEQYF
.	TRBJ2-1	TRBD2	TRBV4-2	TGTGCCAGCAGCCGAGGGACTAGCGGGGGGGCCGAGCTCGGCAATGAGCAGTTCTTC	CASSRGTSGGAELGNEQFF
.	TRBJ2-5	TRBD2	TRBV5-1	TGTGCCAGCAGCTTTAGCCTAGCGGGGGCCGGGCGTGGGGAGACCCAGTACTTC	CASSFSLAGAGRGETQYF